These T cell receptor beta chains were read from a single sample in a study of beta chain features in type 1 diabetes. Here immunoSEQ multiplex PCR was the method, and the copy in TCRdb shows in-frame clones only, minus some. This sample has a few hundred thousand clones, with approximately 10% found just once. Sequenced input: central memory CD4+ T cells from blood. These receptors all come from a man aged 18-30 years in good health. CDR3s include the opening cysteine and the closing phenylalanine or tryptophan. Fields, in order: J gene, CDR3 length, V gene, CDR3 protein.

J: TRBJ2-1; length: 16; V: TRBV10-3; CDR3: CAISETPLQGGTEQFF
J: TRBJ2-7; length: 15; V: TRBV14; CDR3: CASSAGQGRIYEQYF
J: TRBJ2-3; length: 17; V: TRBV5-5; CDR3: CASSQDWSPWGTDTQYF
J: TRBJ2-6; length: 19; V: TRBV9; CDR3: CASSVSGTGVSSGANVLTF
J: TRBJ2-5; length: 15; V: TRBV5-5; CDR3: CASSFGGNAGETQYF
J: TRBJ2-5; length: 15; V: TRBV18; CDR3: CASSLLTGGMETQYF
J: TRBJ2-7; length: 12; V: TRBV7-9; CDR3: CASSLVGAGQYF
J: TRBJ1-2; length: 16; V: TRBV5-4; CDR3: CASSLGQGHYDYGYTF
J: TRBJ2-1; length: 16; V: TRBV18; CDR3: CASSPLVAGVGNEQFF
J: TRBJ2-1; length: 14; V: TRBV5-5; CDR3: CASSLLDGGPEQFF
J: TRBJ1-5; length: 13; V: TRBV29-1; CDR3: CSVNTGTRGPQHF
J: TRBJ2-1; length: 15; V: TRBV4-3; CDR3: CASSPRQVTYNEQFF
J: TRBJ2-1; length: 14; V: TRBV10-2; CDR3: CASSDGTGPNEQFF
J: TRBJ2-1; length: 15; V: TRBV29-1; CDR3: CSVEPGTGGRDEQFF
J: TRBJ2-3; length: 14; V: TRBV9; CDR3: CASSVGPNTDTQYF
J: TRBJ2-2; length: 13; V: TRBV29-1; CDR3: CSVEGDYTGELFF
J: TRBJ2-5; length: 12; V: TRBV30; CDR3: CAWGQSKETQYF
J: TRBJ2-5; length: 13; V: TRBV30; CDR3: CAWSVGQQETQYF
J: TRBJ2-1; length: 13; V: TRBV5-4; CDR3: CASSLDSYNEQFF